A selection of T cell receptor beta chains follows, all from one sample in a study of chemoradiotherapy in HPV16-positive cancers. Method: immunoSEQ multiplex PCR; TCRdb's copy keeps in-frame clones and lacks some. This sample carries about 8,100 clones, 70% to 85% of them seen once, and the ten largest clones take under 25%. This sample was taken from a patient who underwent chemoradiotherapy. The receptors shown here come from a human donor with HPV-associated anogenital cancer. The CDR3 runs from the conserved cysteine through the conserved F or W. D genes are given only for firm matches. Clone size, where shown, is once, few, many, or a class for clones that have expanded.

v_gene	j_gene	abundance	d_gene	CDR3aa	CDR3nt
TRBV7-9	TRBJ1-2	NA	NA	CASSLIEEGSYTF	TGTGCCAGCAGCTTAATTGAGGAGGGAAGCTACACCTTC
TRBV5-6	TRBJ1-2	NA	NA	CASASGANYGYTF	TGTGCCAGCGCCTCGGGAGCGAACTATGGCTACACCTTC
TRBV11-2	TRBJ1-4	NA	TRBD1	CASSSQGTDSWGLFF	TGTGCCAGCAGCTCTCAAGGGACAGACTCCTGGGGACTGTTTTTT
TRBV4-2	TRBJ2-2	NA	NA	CASSQDGLDTGELFF	TGTGCCAGCAGCCAAGATGGGCTAGACACCGGGGAGCTGTTTTTT
TRBV2	TRBJ2-2	medium-sized	TRBD2	CASSEDISGGVSNTGELFF	TGTGCCAGCAGTGAAGATATTAGCGGGGGGGTTTCGAACACCGGGGAGCTGTTTTTT
TRBV29-1	TRBJ2-3	NA	NA	CSVDIGNTDTQYF	TGCAGCGTTGATATTGGCAACACAGATACGCAGTATTTT
TRBV29-1	TRBJ2-7	NA	NA	CSVEMVGDDSYEQYF	TGCAGCGTTGAAATGGTAGGGGACGACTCCTACGAGCAGTACTTC
TRBV2	TRBJ1-2	few	NA	CASSGQENYGYTF	TGTGCCAGCAGTGGACAAGAAAACTATGGCTACACCTTC
TRBV5-1	TRBJ1-1	NA	NA	CASSLKGAVLPNTEAFF	TGCGCCAGCAGCTTGAAGGGTGCGGTTTTGCCGAACACTGAAGCTTTCTTT
TRBV28	TRBJ1-2	NA	NA	CASSAINYGYTF	TGTGCCAGCAGTGCGATTAACTATGGCTACACCTTC